This T cell receptor beta chain is from a study of T cells after yellow fever vaccination. This clonotype was picked up many times. Its target is not known. By 5'RACE template switching, TCR cDNA was produced, with a universal primer site and UMIs added in the process. TCRdb re-called the 5' RACE reads through MiXCR, storing one row per CDR3 protein. In the table there are some 240,000 distinct CDR3 sequences, around 3.1% of which are singletons. Points from the study as a whole: Among primary-vaccination clones, most reappeared after the booster, at roughly 96% for CD4 and around 90% for CD8.

The specimen comprised CD4+ T cells sorted from PBMCs, sampled 10 days after the yellow fever booster vaccination. The clonotype was recovered from a man younger than 35 who received the YFV17D yellow fever vaccine.

CDR3 DNA: TGCGCCAGCAGTGACCGGACAGGGTGGCACACTGAAGCTTTCTTT. It is translated as CASSDRTGWHTEAFF. This chain joins TRBV10-2 and TRBJ1-1; TRBD1 agrees at 8 bases. J lost 3 bases, V lost 3 bases, and 6 bases had no gene match. CDR1 is WSHSY and CDR2 is SAAADI in the germline V gene. This CDR3 spans 15 amino acids.